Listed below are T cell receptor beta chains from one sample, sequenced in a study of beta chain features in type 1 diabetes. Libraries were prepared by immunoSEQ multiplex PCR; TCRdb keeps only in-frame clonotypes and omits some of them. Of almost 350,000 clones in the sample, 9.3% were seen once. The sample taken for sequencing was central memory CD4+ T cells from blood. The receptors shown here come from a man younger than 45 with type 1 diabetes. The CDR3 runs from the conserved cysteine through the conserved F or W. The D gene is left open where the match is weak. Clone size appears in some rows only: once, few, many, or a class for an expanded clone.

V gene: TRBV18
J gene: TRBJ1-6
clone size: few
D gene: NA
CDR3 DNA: TGTGCCAGCTCACCACCGGAAGCAGGGAATTCACCCCTCCACTTT
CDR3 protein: CASSPPEAGNSPLHF

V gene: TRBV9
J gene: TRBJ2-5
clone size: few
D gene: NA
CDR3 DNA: TGTGCCAGCAGCGTAGGAGTCAGAGAAGAGACCCAGTACTTC
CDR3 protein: CASSVGVREETQYF

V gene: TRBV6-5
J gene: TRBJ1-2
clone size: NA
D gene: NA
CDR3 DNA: TGTGCCAGCAGTTACGGGACATCCGCCATCACTTTC
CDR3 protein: CASSYGTSAITF

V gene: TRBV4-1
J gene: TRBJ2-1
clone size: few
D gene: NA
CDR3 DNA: TGCGCCAGCAGCCAAGAACGCATGGACAATGAGCAGTTCTTC
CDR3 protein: CASSQERMDNEQFF

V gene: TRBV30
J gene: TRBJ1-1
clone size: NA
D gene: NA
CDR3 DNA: TGTGCCTGGAGTTGGGGGATTGCCCAAGCTTTCTTT
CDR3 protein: CAWSWGIAQAFF

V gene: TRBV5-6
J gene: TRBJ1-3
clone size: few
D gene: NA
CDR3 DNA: TGTGCCAGCAGCTTGGTGGATACGACGCGTGGAAACACCATATATTTT
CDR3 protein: CASSLVDTTRGNTIYF

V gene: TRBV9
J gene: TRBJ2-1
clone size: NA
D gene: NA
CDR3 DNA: TGTGCCAGCAGCGTCGGGTCGAGCTCCTACAATGAGCAGTTCTTC
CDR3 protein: CASSVGSSSYNEQFF

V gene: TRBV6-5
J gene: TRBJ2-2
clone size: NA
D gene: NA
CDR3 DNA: TGTGCCAGCAGACTGACAGGTAGCGGCACCGGGGAGCTGTTTTTT
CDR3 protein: CASRLTGSGTGELFF

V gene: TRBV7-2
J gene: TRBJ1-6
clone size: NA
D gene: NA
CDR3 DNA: TGTGCCAGCAGCCTACGGTTGGTTTCACCCCTCCACTTT
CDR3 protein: CASSLRLVSPLHF

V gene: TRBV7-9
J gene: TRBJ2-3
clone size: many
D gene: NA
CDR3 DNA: TGTGCCAGCAGCTTGCCAAGGACAGATACGCAGTATTTT
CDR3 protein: CASSLPRTDTQYF

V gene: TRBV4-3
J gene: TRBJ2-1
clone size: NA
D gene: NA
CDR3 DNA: TGCGCCAGCAGCCAAGATCTAGTCCGAAATGAGCAGTTCTTC
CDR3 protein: CASSQDLVRNEQFF

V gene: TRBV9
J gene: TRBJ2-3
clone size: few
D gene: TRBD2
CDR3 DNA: TGTGCCAGCAGCCCCCGACTAGCGGGGGCCACAGATACGCAGTATTTT
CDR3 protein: CASSPRLAGATDTQYF

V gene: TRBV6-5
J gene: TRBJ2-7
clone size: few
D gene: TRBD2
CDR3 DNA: TGTGCCAGCAGTTCTGATTACGGGGGGTTCAACGAGCAGTACTTC
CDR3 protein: CASSSDYGGFNEQYF

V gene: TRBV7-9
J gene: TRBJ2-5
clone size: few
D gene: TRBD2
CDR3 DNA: TGTGCCAGCAGCCCTGGACTAGCGGGAGAGACCCAGTACTTC
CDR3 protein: CASSPGLAGETQYF

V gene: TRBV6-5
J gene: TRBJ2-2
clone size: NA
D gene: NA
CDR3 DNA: TGTGCCGCGGAGCATAGGAACACCGGGGAGCTGTTTTTT
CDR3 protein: CAAEHRNTGELFF

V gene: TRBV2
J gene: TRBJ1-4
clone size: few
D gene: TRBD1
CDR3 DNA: TGTGCCAGCAGACGGGACAGGGCGGCAACTAATGAAAAACTGTTTTTT
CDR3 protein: CASRRDRAATNEKLFF

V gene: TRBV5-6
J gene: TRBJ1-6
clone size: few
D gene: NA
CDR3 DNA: TGTGCCAGCAGCTTGCAGGGGACCTATTCACCCCTCCACTTT
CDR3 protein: CASSLQGTYSPLHF

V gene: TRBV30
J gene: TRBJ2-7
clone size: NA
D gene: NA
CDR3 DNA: TGTGCCTCTGCGGACAGCTACGAGCAGTACTTC
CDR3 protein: CASADSYEQYF

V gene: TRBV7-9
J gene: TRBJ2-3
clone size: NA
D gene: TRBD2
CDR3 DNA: TGTGCCAGCAGCCCCGGACTAGCGGCTAGCACAGATACGCAGTATTTT
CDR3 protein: CASSPGLAASTDTQYF

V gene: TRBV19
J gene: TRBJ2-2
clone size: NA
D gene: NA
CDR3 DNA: TGTGCCAGTACTCCTTGGGGGCGGGAGAACACCGGGGAGCTGTTTTTT
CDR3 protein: CASTPWGRENTGELFF

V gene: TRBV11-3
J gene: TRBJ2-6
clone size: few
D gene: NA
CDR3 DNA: TGTGCCAGCACCCCTAACCTCGGCAGGGTCTCTGGGGCCAACGTCCTGACTTTC
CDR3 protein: CASTPNLGRVSGANVLTF

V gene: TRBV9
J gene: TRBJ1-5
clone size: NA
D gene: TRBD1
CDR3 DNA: TGTGCCAGCAGCCCCGACAGGGTTAGCAATCAGCCCCAGCATTTT
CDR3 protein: CASSPDRVSNQPQHF

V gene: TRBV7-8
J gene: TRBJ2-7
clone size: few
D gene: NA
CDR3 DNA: TGTGCCAGCAGCTTAGGGAGGTACGAGCAGTACTTC
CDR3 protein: CASSLGRYEQYF

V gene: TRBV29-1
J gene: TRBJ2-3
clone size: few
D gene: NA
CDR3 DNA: TGCAGCGTGTACCACGGGCTTAGCACAGATACGCAGTATTTT
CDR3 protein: CSVYHGLSTDTQYF

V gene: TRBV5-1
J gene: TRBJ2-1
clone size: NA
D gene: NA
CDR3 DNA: TGCGCCAGCAGCTTACAGGAGATTGATGAGCAGTTCTTC
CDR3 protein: CASSLQEIDEQFF

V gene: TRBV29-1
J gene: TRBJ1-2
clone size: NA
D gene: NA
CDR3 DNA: TGCAGCGTGGGGGGCAGCAAGGGCTACACCTTC
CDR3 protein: CSVGGSKGYTF

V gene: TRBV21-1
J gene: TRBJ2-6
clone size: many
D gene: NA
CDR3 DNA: TGTGCCAGCAGCATTCCCAAAGGGACAGAGGCTGACGTCCTGACTTTC
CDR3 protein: CASSIPKGTEADVLTF